The 18 T cell receptor beta chains in this list originate from one sample, sequenced in a study of prognosis after radiotherapy for stage I lung cancer. Amplification of TCR beta CDR3 from genomic DNA used two-round multiplex PCR. The authors ran first-round PCR with primers specific to each TRBV and TRBJ gene. TCRdb reprocessed the multiplex PCR reads via MiXCR and lists one record per CDR3 protein. The sample comprises more than 15,000 distinct CDR3 sequences, about 47% of which are singletons, and around two fifths rests with the top ten. Specimen: PBMCs, collected before or after stereotactic body radiation therapy (not recorded which). Receptors were obtained from a donor older than 45 with non-small cell lung cancer.

By its share, this clonotype is medium-sized. V gene TRBV2 combines with J gene TRBJ2-3; D unresolved. V was shortened by 6 bases and J by 3 bases, with 10 bases between the two germline ends. There are 13 residues in the CDR3. Germline CDR1 SNHLY, CDR2 FYNNEI. Here the CDR3 DNA reads TGTGCCAGCAGCTCCGCGGTAACAGATACGCAGTATTTT. Translation gives CASSSAVTDTQYF.

V and J are TRBV20-1 and TRBJ2-3; 7 bases line up with TRBD1. Germline V gene sequence: CDR1 DFQATT, CDR2 SNEGSKA (reference sequence). J was trimmed by 1 base and V by 6 bases; bases with no gene match: 7. The CDR3 has 14 residues. The CDR3 nucleotides read TGCAGTGCCCCCGACAGGGTAGGCACAGATACGCAGTATTTT. Translated: CSAPDRVGTDTQYF.

This clonotype was counted ten times or more. The chain has TRBV9 and TRBJ2-1, with TRBD2 matching 10 bases. The germline CDR1 and CDR2 sequences are SGDLS and YYNGEE. CDR3 length: 16 residues. J lost 3 bases, V lost 0 bases, and 3 bases had no gene match. The CDR3 DNA follows: TGTGCCAGCAGCGTAGTCTCTAGCGGGGGCTACAATGAGCAGTTCTTC. Translation: CASSVVSSGGYNEQFF.

This clonotype has at least ten counts. This chain connects TRBV12-3 or TRBV12-4 to TRBJ1-1, with D possibly TRBD1 on 5 matching bases. V lost 1 base, J lost 0 bases, and 9 bases lay in between. This CDR3 has 15 amino acids. CDR3 bases: TGTGCCAGCAGTTTAGGGAGGGGCTTGAACACTGAAGCTTTCTTT. This gives the protein CASSLGRGLNTEAFF.

There are many counts of this clonotype. The V and J genes are TRBV7-6 and TRBJ1-2; TRBD1 matches at 9 bases. After removal of 5 bases from V and 3 bases from J, the junction contained 16 bases not matched to a gene. The length of the CDR3 is 18 residues. CDR1 SGHVS and CDR2 FNYEAQ come from the germline V gene. CDR3 sequence reads: CASSPTPLDRGNDYGYTF. CDR3 DNA: TGTGCCAGCAGCCCAACCCCCCTGGACAGGGGCAATGACTATGGCTACACCTTC.

As for this clonotype: A much larger clone differs from this one at a single base, so this may be a read error. V is TRBV6-2 or TRBV6-3 and J is TRBJ2-3; a possible D gene is TRBD2 (5 bases). Germline CDR1 MNHEY, CDR2 SVGEGT. V was cut by 0 bases and J by 2 bases, with 12 bases left in between. This CDR3 has 16 residues. DNA for the CDR3: TGTGCCAGCAGTTACTCTCGGCGGGTACCCACAGATACGCAGTATTTT. Its translation is CASSYSRRVPTDTQYF.

This clonotype was found many times. The rearrangement uses TRBV7-8 and TRBJ2-1; 8 bases align to TRBD1. The germline CDR1 and CDR2 sequences are SGHVS and FQNEAQ. The CDR3 has 12 residues. With V trimmed by 8 bases and J by 7 bases, 4 bases remained unmatched. The CDR3 nucleotides read TGTGCCAGCGGAACAGGGGGGAATGAGCAGTTCTTC. This encodes CASGTGGNEQFF.

This clonotype was detected ten times or more. The gene calls are TRBV18 and TRBJ2-7; D is undetermined. In germline, CDR1 is KGHSH, CDR2 LQKENI. This CDR3 comprises 14 residues. V dropped 6 bases and J dropped 6 bases, with 18 bases sitting between them. CDR3 sequence (DNA): TGTGCCAGCTCCCCAAGAAGAGCAACGAGCGAGCAGTACTTC. Its protein product is CASSPRRATSEQYF.

At least ten counts were recorded for this clonotype. The J gene is TRBJ2-7, the V gene TRBV6-1, with 13 bases aligning to TRBD2. This CDR3 comprises 15 residues. Germline CDR1 and CDR2: MNHNS and SASEGT. The V and J ends lost 6 bases and 4 bases, in that order; junction bases with no gene match: 6. CDR3 amino acids: CASSWGLAGIYEQYF. In DNA, the CDR3 is TGTGCCAGCAGCTGGGGACTAGCGGGGATATACGAGCAGTACTTC.

J is TRBJ1-1 and V is TRBV27; D unresolved. CDR3 length: 13 amino acids. With 7 bases removed from V and 5 bases from J, the gap between germline ends came to 14 bases. Germline values: CDR1 MNHEY, CDR2 SMNVEV (reference sequence). The CDR3 reads CASKEGGSTEAFF. The CDR3 DNA reads TGTGCCAGCAAGGAAGGAGGGTCAACTGAAGCTTTCTTT.

This clonotype has at least ten counts. The chain links TRBV5-1 to TRBJ2-1, with 15 positions matching TRBD2. There are 15 residues in the CDR3. V was clipped by 2 bases and J by 7 bases; unmatched bases: 1. From germline, CDR1 is SGHRS and CDR2 YFSETQ. The CDR3 DNA reads as TGCGCCAGCAGCTTCGGACTAGCGGGGGGGAATGAGCAGTTCTTC. Protein sequence: CASSFGLAGGNEQFF.

The table lists this clonotype with many counts. The chain uses TRBV4-1 and TRBJ2-3; D might be TRBD2 (5 bases). The germline gives CDR1 MGHRA, CDR2 YSYEKL. Trimming stripped 3 bases from V and 2 bases from J, with 18 bases between. This CDR3 is built from 17 residues. CDR3 nucleotides: TGCGCCAGCAGCCAGACCGGCCTGACTACCTTCACAGATACGCAGTATTTT. Encoded protein: CASSQTGLTTFTDTQYF.

The rearrangement joins TRBV28 to TRBJ2-7, with 7 bases fitting TRBD2. Germline V gene data show CDR1 as MDHEN and CDR2 as SYDVKM. The CDR3 covers 15 residues. V gave up 5 bases and J gave up 0 bases; unmatched junction bases: 7. In DNA, the CDR3 is TGTGCCAGCAGTCCGAGCGGGAAAAGCTCCTACGAGCAGTACTTC. Its translation is CASSPSGKSSYEQYF.

V gene TRBV27 combines with J gene TRBJ1-5; a possible D gene is TRBD1 (6 bases). Germline assignment: CDR1 MNHEY and CDR2 SMNVEV (reference sequence). V dropped 3 bases and J dropped 3 bases, with 12 bases sitting between them. CDR3 length equals 15 residues. DNA of the CDR3: TGTGCCAGCAGTTTCGGGACAACTAACAATCAGCCCCAGCATTTT. Translating gives CASSFGTTNNQPQHF.

Remarks on this clonotype: Possible read error: a much larger clone is one base away. The rearrangement uses TRBV10-3 and TRBJ2-7, with D possibly TRBD2 on 5 matching bases. CDR1 is ENHRY, CDR2 SYGVKD, per germline. Trimming stripped 4 bases from V and 7 bases from J, with 14 bases between. The CDR3 consists of 13 residues. CDR3 in DNA: TGTGCCATCAGTGGCAGGACTGAAAATGAGCAGTACTTC. Its protein product is CAISGRTENEQYF.

This clonotype was counted ten times or more. This may stem from a read error, because a much larger clone lies one nucleotide away. The chain carries TRBV6-1 and TRBJ2-7, with D maybe TRBD1 (5 bases). The CDR3 length is 13 residues. Germline lookup yields CDR1 MNHNS and CDR2 SASEGT. DNA of the CDR3: TGTGCCAGCAGCAGGGCAGTGTCCTCCGAGCAGTACTTC. It yields the protein CASSRAVSSEQYF.

This clonotype was observed a handful of times. A much larger clone lies one base from this, so it may be a read error. The chain carries TRBV29-1 and TRBJ1-3; no definite D call. From germline, CDR1 is SQVTM and CDR2 ANQGSEA. The CDR3 totals 12 residues. The CDR3 region is CIASSSGNTIYF. The CDR3 region has the DNA TGCATCGCCAGCTCTTCTGGAAACACCATATATTTT.

V usage is TRBV28 and J usage is TRBJ1-6; the D gene is possibly TRBD1 (5 bases). The CDR3 sequence is 15 residues long. CDR1 MDHEN and CDR2 SYDVKM come from the germline V gene. In DNA, the CDR3 is TGTGTCACCAGTACCCCGGGACGGGATTATTCACCCCTCCACTTT. It specifies CVTSTPGRDYSPLHF.